This is a list of T cell receptor beta chains from one sample in a study of blood T cell repertoires in COVID-19. Repertoires were generated with immunoSEQ multiplex PCR, while TCRdb's copy carries only in-frame clones and drops some. This table has about 37,000 clones, 80% appearing once. Sequencing input: peripheral blood. Receptors originate from a woman in her seventies with acute or convalescent COVID-19. CDR3s include the opening cysteine and the closing phenylalanine or tryptophan. A D gene is named only where the DNA matches it firmly. Clone size is not always given. Where it is, it says once, few, many or a class for expanded clones.

CDR3 protein: CASSLDGKRGGREQFF
CDR3 DNA: TGTGCCAGCAGCTTAGACGGGAAGCGGGGGGGCCGTGAGCAGTTCTTC
V gene: TRBV7-9
J gene: TRBJ2-1
clone size: -
D gene: TRBD2

CDR3 protein: CASSYSGTAFTEAFF
CDR3 DNA: TGTGCCAGCAGTTACTCCGGGACAGCCTTCACTGAAGCTTTCTTT
V gene: TRBV6-5
J gene: TRBJ1-1
clone size: -
D gene: TRBD1

CDR3 protein: CASSLAPLAGVEQFF
CDR3 DNA: TGTGCCAGCAGTTTAGCCCCACTAGCGGGAGTTGAGCAGTTCTTC
V gene: TRBV27
J gene: TRBJ2-1
clone size: -
D gene: TRBD2

CDR3 protein: CASSEKSLHF
CDR3 DNA: TGCGCCAGCAGTGAGAAGAGTCTCCACTTT
V gene: TRBV10-1
J gene: TRBJ1-6
clone size: -
D gene: -

CDR3 protein: CSVPLGDKGGYTF
CDR3 DNA: TGCAGCGTTCCCTTAGGGGACAAGGGAGGCTACACCTTC
V gene: TRBV29-1
J gene: TRBJ1-2
clone size: -
D gene: -

CDR3 protein: CASSIGPSGGLAGELFF
CDR3 DNA: TGTGCCAGTAGTATAGGTCCTTCGGGAGGGCTGGCCGGGGAGCTGTTTTTT
V gene: TRBV19
J gene: TRBJ2-2
clone size: -
D gene: TRBD2

CDR3 protein: CASSSTTGGQGEQYF
CDR3 DNA: TGTGCCAGCAGTTCTACGACAGGGGGTCAAGGCGAGCAGTACTTC
V gene: TRBV27
J gene: TRBJ2-7
clone size: -
D gene: TRBD1

CDR3 protein: CASSPLLAGARTDTQYF
CDR3 DNA: TGTGCCAGCAGTCCCCTCCTAGCGGGAGCGCGCACAGATACGCAGTATTTT
V gene: TRBV3-1/TRBV3-2
J gene: TRBJ2-3
clone size: -
D gene: TRBD2

CDR3 protein: CASRVPRNSHNEQFF
CDR3 DNA: TGCGCCAGCCGGGTCCCCCGTAACTCCCACAATGAGCAGTTCTTC
V gene: TRBV10-2
J gene: TRBJ2-1
clone size: -
D gene: -

CDR3 protein: CASSPGLPYNEQFF
CDR3 DNA: TGCGCCAGCAGCCCGGGACTGCCGTACAATGAGCAGTTCTTC
V gene: TRBV5-1
J gene: TRBJ2-1
clone size: -
D gene: -

CDR3 protein: CASSGSPNSGSPLHF
CDR3 DNA: TGTGCCAGCAGCGGGTCGCCGAACAGTGGTTCACCCCTCCACTTT
V gene: TRBV3-1/TRBV3-2
J gene: TRBJ1-6
clone size: -
D gene: -

CDR3 protein: CASSLAGQGSSYEQYF
CDR3 DNA: TGTGCCAGCAGTTTAGCCGGACAGGGAAGTTCCTACGAGCAGTACTTC
V gene: TRBV28
J gene: TRBJ2-7
clone size: -
D gene: TRBD1

CDR3 protein: CASSEGDRALGYNSPLHF
CDR3 DNA: TGTGCCAGCAGTGAAGGCGACAGGGCCCTAGGCTATAATTCACCCCTCCACTTT
V gene: TRBV2
J gene: TRBJ1-6
clone size: few
D gene: TRBD1

CDR3 protein: CATSRPGQGRTNEKLFF
CDR3 DNA: TGTGCCACCAGCAGACCGGGACAGGGCAGGACTAATGAAAAACTGTTTTTT
V gene: TRBV15
J gene: TRBJ1-4
clone size: -
D gene: TRBD1

CDR3 protein: CASSWGGQDPEAFF
CDR3 DNA: TGTGCCAGCAGTTGGGGCGGACAGGACCCTGAAGCTTTCTTT
V gene: TRBV6-6
J gene: TRBJ1-1
clone size: few
D gene: TRBD1

CDR3 protein: CASSAEWARSYEQYF
CDR3 DNA: TGTGCCAGCAGCGCCGAATGGGCCCGGTCCTACGAGCAGTACTTC
V gene: TRBV6-6
J gene: TRBJ2-7
clone size: -
D gene: -

CDR3 protein: CASSVGGDAYNEQFF
CDR3 DNA: TGTGCCAGCAGCGTAGGCGGGGACGCCTACAATGAGCAGTTCTTC
V gene: TRBV9
J gene: TRBJ2-1
clone size: -
D gene: -

CDR3 protein: CASSPGQGAEEQYF
CDR3 DNA: TGTGCCAGTAGTCCGGGACAGGGGGCGGAGGAGCAGTACTTC
V gene: TRBV19
J gene: TRBJ2-7
clone size: -
D gene: TRBD1

CDR3 protein: CASSLAQGASEQYF
CDR3 DNA: TGTGCCAGCAGCTTAGCCCAGGGGGCGAGCGAGCAGTACTTC
V gene: TRBV7-9
J gene: TRBJ2-7
clone size: -
D gene: TRBD1

CDR3 protein: CASSLSRAGGADTQYF
CDR3 DNA: TGTGCCAGCAGTTTATCGCGAGCGGGAGGGGCAGATACGCAGTATTTT
V gene: TRBV27
J gene: TRBJ2-3
clone size: -
D gene: TRBD2

CDR3 protein: CASSFPRNEQFF
CDR3 DNA: TGTGCCAGCAGCTTCCCCAGGAATGAGCAGTTCTTC
V gene: TRBV5-4
J gene: TRBJ2-1
clone size: once
D gene: -

CDR3 protein: CASSLQGGGANEKLFF
CDR3 DNA: TGTGCCAGTAGCCTCCAGGGAGGGGGAGCTAATGAAAAACTGTTTTTT
V gene: TRBV19
J gene: TRBJ1-4
clone size: -
D gene: -

CDR3 protein: CASSSNSNQPQHF
CDR3 DNA: TGTGCCAGCAGTTCAAATAGCAATCAGCCCCAGCATTTT
V gene: TRBV28
J gene: TRBJ1-5
clone size: -
D gene: -

CDR3 protein: CASSQDRRRAFF
CDR3 DNA: TGTGCCAGCAGCCAAGATCGGAGAAGGGCTTTCTTT
V gene: TRBV3-1/TRBV3-2
J gene: TRBJ1-1
clone size: -
D gene: -

CDR3 protein: CASTLEGGQGANVLTF
CDR3 DNA: TGTGCCAGCACTTTAGAGGGGGGGCAGGGGGCCAACGTCCTGACTTTC
V gene: TRBV11-2
J gene: TRBJ2-6
clone size: -
D gene: -

CDR3 protein: CASSPGLADYEQYF
CDR3 DNA: TGCGCCAGCAGCCCGGGACTAGCGGACTACGAGCAGTACTTC
V gene: TRBV5-1
J gene: TRBJ2-7
clone size: -
D gene: TRBD2

CDR3 protein: CASSLQGGLRTEAFF
CDR3 DNA: TGTGCCAGCAGCCTACAGGGGGGATTAAGGACTGAAGCTTTCTTT
V gene: TRBV7-9
J gene: TRBJ1-1
clone size: -
D gene: TRBD1

CDR3 protein: CASSYRGRETQYF
CDR3 DNA: TGTGCCAGCAGTTACAGGGGAAGGGAGACCCAGTACTTC
V gene: TRBV6-2/TRBV6-3
J gene: TRBJ2-5
clone size: few
D gene: -

CDR3 protein: CAISWPGQGTDEQYF
CDR3 DNA: TGTGCCATCAGTTGGCCGGGACAGGGGACAGACGAGCAGTACTTC
V gene: TRBV10-3
J gene: TRBJ2-7
clone size: -
D gene: TRBD1

CDR3 protein: CASSYLDRGGGYTF
CDR3 DNA: TGTGCCAGCAGTTATTTGGACAGGGGAGGCGGCTACACCTTC
V gene: TRBV6-5
J gene: TRBJ1-2
clone size: -
D gene: TRBD1

CDR3 protein: CASRRTGTSPQYF
CDR3 DNA: TGTGCCAGCAGGAGGACAGGGACCTCACCTCAGTATTTT
V gene: TRBV6-5
J gene: TRBJ2-3
clone size: once
D gene: TRBD1

CDR3 protein: CASSQDSAGVSSYEQYF
CDR3 DNA: TGTGCCAGCAGCCAAGATTCGGCAGGGGTAAGTTCCTACGAGCAGTACTTC
V gene: TRBV3-1/TRBV3-2
J gene: TRBJ2-7
clone size: -
D gene: -

CDR3 protein: CASSQAGTANTEAFF
CDR3 DNA: TGCGCCAGCAGCCAAGCCGGGACAGCTAACACTGAAGCTTTCTTT
V gene: TRBV4-1
J gene: TRBJ1-1
clone size: -
D gene: TRBD1

CDR3 protein: CASNQGRNTEAFF
CDR3 DNA: TGTGCCAGCAATCAGGGGCGGAACACTGAAGCTTTCTTT
V gene: TRBV27
J gene: TRBJ1-1
clone size: once
D gene: -

CDR3 protein: CASSSQGSSYEQYF
CDR3 DNA: TGTGCCAGCTCAAGTCAGGGTAGCTCCTACGAGCAGTACTTC
V gene: TRBV18
J gene: TRBJ2-7
clone size: -
D gene: -

CDR3 protein: CASSAQADNEKLFF
CDR3 DNA: TGCGCCAGCAGCGCACAGGCAGATAATGAAAAACTGTTTTTT
V gene: TRBV5-1
J gene: TRBJ1-4
clone size: -
D gene: -

CDR3 protein: CASSLRLAGTPGELFF
CDR3 DNA: TGTGCCAGCAGTTTAAGGCTAGCGGGGACCCCCGGGGAGCTGTTTTTT
V gene: TRBV27
J gene: TRBJ2-2
clone size: -
D gene: TRBD2

CDR3 protein: CASSPTGAYEQYF
CDR3 DNA: TGTGCCAGCAGCCCGACAGGGGCCTACGAGCAGTACTTC
V gene: TRBV7-8
J gene: TRBJ2-7
clone size: -
D gene: TRBD1

CDR3 protein: CASSLVQNYEQYF
CDR3 DNA: TGTGCCAGCAGCTTAGTACAGAACTACGAGCAGTACTTC
V gene: TRBV7-8
J gene: TRBJ2-7
clone size: -
D gene: -

CDR3 protein: CASSLGRREGEQYF
CDR3 DNA: TGTGCCAGCAGCTTGGGGCGCCGGGAGGGCGAGCAGTACTTC
V gene: TRBV11-2
J gene: TRBJ2-7
clone size: -
D gene: TRBD2

CDR3 protein: CSASSGRATDTQYF
CDR3 DNA: TGCAGTGCTAGTTCCGGGAGGGCCACAGATACGCAGTATTTT
V gene: TRBV20-1
J gene: TRBJ2-3
clone size: few
D gene: TRBD2

CDR3 protein: CASSSRTSGSWPDTQYF
CDR3 DNA: TGCGCCAGCAGCTCTCGGACTAGCGGGAGTTGGCCAGATACGCAGTATTTT
V gene: TRBV5-1
J gene: TRBJ2-3
clone size: once
D gene: TRBD2

CDR3 protein: CSAEGRGVGYGYTF
CDR3 DNA: TGCAGCGCCGAGGGCAGGGGGGTCGGGTATGGCTACACCTTC
V gene: TRBV29-1
J gene: TRBJ1-2
clone size: -
D gene: TRBD1

CDR3 protein: CASSSGPSGITGELFF
CDR3 DNA: TGTGCCAGCAGCTCGGGTCCTAGCGGTATAACCGGGGAGCTGTTTTTT
V gene: TRBV7-2
J gene: TRBJ2-2
clone size: -
D gene: TRBD2

CDR3 protein: CASKQGNTIYF
CDR3 DNA: TGTGCTAGTAAACAGGGAAACACCATATATTTT
V gene: TRBV12-5
J gene: TRBJ1-3
clone size: -
D gene: -

CDR3 protein: CASSFQGTNGYTF
CDR3 DNA: TGTGCCAGCAGTTTCCAGGGGACGAATGGCTACACCTTC
V gene: TRBV28
J gene: TRBJ1-2
clone size: -
D gene: -

CDR3 protein: CASSFLPGLTNTGELFF
CDR3 DNA: TGTGCCAGCAGCTTTCTTCCGGGACTTACAAACACCGGGGAGCTGTTTTTT
V gene: TRBV11-2
J gene: TRBJ2-2
clone size: -
D gene: -

CDR3 protein: CASSLTRNTEAFF
CDR3 DNA: TGTGCCAGCAGCTTAACACGGAACACTGAAGCTTTCTTT
V gene: TRBV27
J gene: TRBJ1-1
clone size: -
D gene: -

CDR3 protein: CASTRGYGYTF
CDR3 DNA: TGTGCCAGCACCCGCGGCTATGGCTACACCTTC
V gene: TRBV6-5
J gene: TRBJ1-2
clone size: -
D gene: -

CDR3 protein: CASSDDRDGEKLFF
CDR3 DNA: TGTGCCAGCAGCGACGACAGGGACGGCGAAAAACTGTTTTTT
V gene: TRBV25-1
J gene: TRBJ1-4
clone size: -
D gene: TRBD1

CDR3 protein: CASSSLDRREETQYF
CDR3 DNA: TGTGCCAGCAGTTCCCTCGACAGGCGGGAGGAGACCCAGTACTTC
V gene: TRBV6-2/TRBV6-3
J gene: TRBJ2-5
clone size: -
D gene: -

CDR3 protein: CASSLNAGLEKLFF
CDR3 DNA: TGTGCCAGCAGCTTAAACGCGGGGCTTGAAAAACTGTTTTTT
V gene: TRBV7-9
J gene: TRBJ1-4
clone size: -
D gene: -

CDR3 protein: CAIRGTGGRANYGYTF
CDR3 DNA: TGTGCCATCAGGGGGACAGGGGGCAGAGCTAACTATGGCTACACCTTC
V gene: TRBV10-3
J gene: TRBJ1-2
clone size: once
D gene: TRBD1

CDR3 protein: CASSSRGRSPLHF
CDR3 DNA: TGTGCCAGCAGTTCCAGGGGGCGTTCACCCCTCCACTTT
V gene: TRBV12-3/TRBV12-4
J gene: TRBJ1-6
clone size: -
D gene: TRBD1

CDR3 protein: CSVGKTSGRVEQFF
CDR3 DNA: TGCAGCGTTGGGAAAACTAGCGGGAGGGTTGAGCAGTTCTTC
V gene: TRBV29-1
J gene: TRBJ2-1
clone size: -
D gene: TRBD2

CDR3 protein: CASKQGGETQYF
CDR3 DNA: TGTGCCAGCAAGCAGGGAGGAGAGACCCAGTACTTC
V gene: TRBV6-6
J gene: TRBJ2-5
clone size: -
D gene: -

CDR3 protein: CASSWTSREQFF
CDR3 DNA: TGTGCCAGCAGCTGGACATCGCGGGAGCAGTTCTTC
V gene: TRBV11-2
J gene: TRBJ2-1
clone size: -
D gene: -

CDR3 protein: CASSIADRAPRYEQYF
CDR3 DNA: TGTGCCAGTAGTATAGCTGACAGGGCCCCTAGGTACGAGCAGTACTTC
V gene: TRBV19
J gene: TRBJ2-7
clone size: -
D gene: TRBD1

CDR3 protein: CASSERLSDSPLHF
CDR3 DNA: TGTGCCAGCAGTGAACGGTTGTCCGATTCACCCCTCCACTTT
V gene: TRBV6-1
J gene: TRBJ1-6
clone size: few
D gene: -

CDR3 protein: CASSEVTGAGYTF
CDR3 DNA: TGTGCCAGCAGTGAGGTGACAGGGGCTGGCTACACCTTC
V gene: TRBV6-1
J gene: TRBJ1-2
clone size: few
D gene: TRBD1